A single sample gave rise to the 26 T cell receptor beta chains below, sequenced in a study of long-term antiretroviral therapy in people with HIV. This was the immunoSEQ v3.0 assay at survey level. Method: immunoSEQ multiplex PCR; TCRdb's copy keeps in-frame clones and lacks some. The sample shows approximately 36,000 clones, roughly four fifths of them seen only once. Sequenced material: unsorted PBMCs, taken 0.6 years after starting antiretroviral therapy. Source of these receptors: a man between 18 and 29 years old with HIV.

The genes are TRBV5-1 and TRBJ2-1, with D unclear. This CDR3 spans 11 amino acids. Germline V gene lookup returns CDR1 SGHRS and CDR2 YFSETQ. V lost 7 bases, J lost 6 bases, and 8 bases lay in between. The CDR3 loop reads CASALGNEQFF. The DNA for the CDR3 is TGCGCCAGCGCGTTGGGCAATGAGCAGTTCTTC.

J is TRBJ2-5 and V is TRBV7-2; 7 bases fit TRBD1. The CDR3 has 13 residues. Trimming at V came to 5 bases and at J to 5 bases, leaving 5 bases not matched to a gene. Germline assignment: CDR1 SGHTA and CDR2 FQGNSA. CDR3 nucleotide sequence: TGTGCCAGCAGCCCCGACAGGGTCGAGACCCAGTACTTC. Translating gives CASSPDRVETQYF.

V and J are TRBV5-6 and TRBJ1-2; tentative D call: TRBD1 (5 bases). This CDR3 has 15 amino acids. Trimming left V 0 bases short and J 0 bases short, with 9 bases between. Per germline, CDR1 SGHDT and CDR2 YYEEEE. As DNA, the CDR3 is TGTGCCAGCAGCTTGGCGGGACCCTCTAACTATGGCTACACCTTC. It specifies CASSLAGPSNYGYTF. The entire variable domain, with the rest obtained from reference TRBV5-6 and TRBJ1-2, is as follows: DAGVTQSPTHLIKTRGQQVTLRCSPKSGHDTVSWYQQALGQGPQFIFQYYEEEERQRGNFPDRFSGHQFPNYSSELNVNALLLGDSALYLCASSLAGPSNYGYTFGSGTRLTVV.

V is TRBV7-2 and J is TRBJ2-2, with D possibly being TRBD1 (5 bases). The CDR3 is made up of 15 amino acids. The germline V and J ends were trimmed by 2 bases and 7 bases, with 14 bases remaining between them. Germline CDR1 and CDR2: SGHTA and FQGNSA. CDR3 DNA: TGTGCCAGCAGCTTACGGCCAGGGCGCCACGGGGAGCTGTTTTTT. This sequence encodes CASSLRPGRHGELFF.

Concerning this clone itself: Different DNA sequences within this sample yield the same CDR3. The genes are TRBV6-6 and TRBJ2-2; possible D gene TRBD1, 5 bases. The CDR3 spans 16 residues. With 0 bases removed from V and 2 bases from J, the gap between germline ends came to 10 bases. Germline lookup yields CDR1 MNHNY and CDR2 SVGAGI (reference sequence). In DNA form, the CDR3 reads TGTGCCAGCAGTTACTCGCAGGGAAGAAACACCGGGGAGCTGTTTTTT. Protein: CASSYSQGRNTGELFF.

V is TRBV30 and J is TRBJ1-1; weak D call: TRBD1 (6 bases). The V end was cut by 0 bases, the J end by 3 bases, with 17 bases between. The CDR3 runs 16 residues. The germline gives CDR1 GTSNPN, CDR2 SVGIG (reference sequence). The CDR3 spells CAWSVEGGRVYTEAFF. The CDR3 region has the DNA TGTGCCTGGAGTGTAGAGGGGGGGCGCGTCTACACTGAAGCTTTCTTT.

The chain links TRBV7-6 to TRBJ2-1; D might be TRBD2 (5 bases). V lost 6 bases and J 0 bases, leaving 15 bases between the germline ends. From germline, CDR1 is SGHVS and CDR2 FNYEAQ. The CDR3 has 16 amino acids. CDR3 protein: CASSDGGLSSYNEQFF. In DNA form, the CDR3 reads TGTGCCAGCAGTGACGGAGGATTGAGCTCCTACAATGAGCAGTTCTTC.

This clone was recorded once. The chain carries TRBV29-1 and TRBJ2-7; 8 nucleotides match TRBD2. This CDR3 region has 12 residues. J was trimmed by 2 bases and V by 6 bases; bases with no gene match: 3. The germline V gene has CDR1 SQVTM and CDR2 ANQGSEA. The CDR3 is CSVHGGAYEQYF. For the CDR3, the DNA is TGCAGCGTACACGGGGGGGCCTACGAGCAGTACTTC.

The V gene is TRBV29-1, the J gene TRBJ2-7; TRBD1 agrees at 10 bases. Trimming removed 3 bases from V and 3 bases from J; junction bases left unmatched: 5. Germline assignment: CDR1 SQVTM and CDR2 ANQGSEA. The CDR3 has 14 residues. The CDR3 is CSVEVRDRGYEQYF. The CDR3 DNA reads TGCAGCGTTGAGGTCCGGGACAGGGGCTACGAGCAGTACTTC.

This chain links TRBV27 with TRBJ2-1, with 10 positions matching TRBD2. Losses at the gene ends were 3 bases for V and 8 bases for J; bases not matched to a gene: 4. The CDR3 has 14 residues. Germline CDR1 reads MNHEY; CDR2 reads SMNVEV (reference sequence). The CDR3 sequence: CASSFSLAGDEQFF. CDR3 nucleotide sequence: TGTGCCAGCAGTTTTAGCCTAGCGGGAGATGAGCAGTTCTTC.

This clone appeared a few times. V usage is TRBV10-1 and J usage is TRBJ2-5; the D is unclear. V lost 10 bases and J 1 base, leaving 7 bases between the germline ends. There are 11 residues in the CDR3. CDR1 is WNHNN, CDR2 SYGVQD, per germline (reference sequence). The CDR3 reads CATDPQETQYF. The CDR3 DNA is TGCGCCACCGACCCCCAAGAGACCCAGTACTTC.

The genes are TRBV6-5 and TRBJ2-7; maybe TRBD1 (5 bases). V was clipped by 2 bases and J by 2 bases, with 16 bases between them. Germline lookup yields CDR1 MNHEY and CDR2 SVGAGI. The CDR3 covers 16 residues. The CDR3 nucleotides are TGTGCCAGCAGTTACGGAACAGGCCGACTGCCCTACGAGCAGTACTTC. Its translation is CASSYGTGRLPYEQYF.

This chain connects TRBV6-6 to TRBJ1-5; D perhaps matches TRBD1 (5 bases). CDR3 size: 14 residues. Germline assignment: CDR1 MNHNY and CDR2 SVGAGI (reference sequence). Trimming took off 7 bases at V and 6 bases at J, with 16 bases between the two ends. CDR3 sequence (DNA): TGTGCCAGCAACCAGCCGGGGGTCGCTCAGCCCCAGCATTTT. Translated: CASNQPGVAQPQHF.

V is TRBV19 and J is TRBJ2-7, with 7 bases identical to TRBD1. V gave up 6 bases and J gave up 1 base; unmatched junction bases: 6. Per the germline V gene, CDR1 is LNHDA and CDR2 is SQIVND (reference sequence). The CDR3 totals 14 residues. The CDR3 DNA sequence: TGTGCCAGTAGCGGGACAGTCCTTTCCTACGAGCAGTACTTC. It encodes CASSGTVLSYEQYF. The variable domain in full, with the rest retrieved from reference TRBV19 and TRBJ2-7, is DGGITQSPKYLFRKEGQNVTLSCEQNLNHDAMYWYRQDPGQGLRLIYYSQIVNDFQKGDIAEGYSVSREKKESFPLTVTSAQKNPTAFYLCASSGTVLSYEQYFGPGTRLTVT.

V gene TRBV11-2 combines with J gene TRBJ2-7; 7 nucleotides match TRBD1. Per the germline V gene, CDR1 is SGHAT and CDR2 is FQNNGV. The CDR3 is made up of 15 amino acids. V lost 4 bases to trimming and J lost 0 bases; unmatched junction nucleotides: 6. The CDR3 nucleotides read TGTGCCAGCAGCTCGGACAGGATTAGCTCCTACGAGCAGTACTTC. Translation gives CASSSDRISSYEQYF.

This clone is medium-sized by share. This rearrangement joins TRBV29-1 to TRBJ1-2; 7 nucleotides match TRBD1. Unmatched junction bases numbered 8, after V lost 2 bases and J lost 5 bases. Germline CDR1 reads SQVTM; CDR2 reads ANQGSEA. The CDR3 sequence is 14 residues long. CDR3 coding DNA: TGCAGCGTTGAATCCAGAGACAGGGATTATGGCTACACCTTC. Its protein is CSVESRDRDYGYTF.

The V and J genes are TRBV6-9 and TRBJ1-4; D is perhaps TRBD1 (5 bases). Trimming took 2 bases from V and 8 from J, leaving 12 bases between them. The CDR3 consists of 14 residues. The germline CDR1 and CDR2 sequences are MNHGY and SVAAGI. CDR3 loop: CASSYVRGEEKLFF. CDR3 sequence (DNA): TGTGCCAGCAGTTATGTCCGGGGGGAGGAAAAACTGTTTTTT.

This rearrangement joins TRBV6-1 to TRBJ2-1; D tentatively reads TRBD1 or TRBD2 (5 bases each). Germline V gene lookup returns CDR1 MNHNS and CDR2 SASEGT. The CDR3 has 13 residues. V gave up 2 bases and J gave up 9 bases, with 11 bases separating them. The chain's CDR3 is CASSETTGTEQFF. CDR3 DNA: TGTGCCAGCAGTGAAACTACCGGGACTGAGCAGTTCTTC.

This clone turned up a few times. The chain joins TRBV6-1 to TRBJ1-5, with a weak D call TRBD1 (6 bases). The germline V and J ends were trimmed by 6 bases and 1 base, with 13 bases remaining between them. From germline, CDR1 is MNHNS and CDR2 SASEGT. The CDR3 extends over 15 amino acids. CDR3 loop: CASSWDIPSNQPQHF. In nucleotides, the CDR3 is TGTGCCAGCAGCTGGGACATCCCCAGCAATCAGCCCCAGCATTTT.

The rearrangement uses TRBV4-3 and TRBJ2-2, with D hard to call. The germline V and J ends were trimmed by 0 bases and 5 bases, with 7 bases remaining between them. This CDR3 is 14 amino acids long. CDR1 is LGHNA, CDR2 YSLEER, per germline. The chain's CDR3 is CASSQEWGTGELFF. CDR3 sequence (DNA): TGCGCCAGCAGCCAAGAATGGGGAACCGGGGAGCTGTTTTTT.

This clone occurred a few times. The rearrangement uses TRBV19 and TRBJ2-7; D may be TRBD1 or TRBD2 (5 bases each). Germline CDR1 is LNHDA and CDR2 is SQIVND (reference sequence). The V end was cut by 6 bases, the J end by 2 bases, with 11 bases between. The CDR3 covers 13 residues. The CDR3 spells CASSPGTPYEQYF. DNA for the CDR3: TGTGCCAGTAGCCCCGGGACCCCCTACGAGCAGTACTTC.

The J gene is TRBJ2-1, the V gene TRBV6-5; D ambiguous. Germline CDR1 MNHEY, CDR2 SVGAGI. The CDR3 sequence is 13 residues long. The V end lost 5 bases, the J end lost 4 bases, and 9 bases lay between the germline ends. The CDR3 bases are TGTGCCAGCAGTCGAACAGAATACAATGAGCAGTTCTTC. Protein product: CASSRTEYNEQFF.

This sequence joins TRBV14 and TRBJ2-3; 9 nucleotides line up with TRBD2. The germline V gene has CDR1 SGHDN and CDR2 FVKESK. This CDR3 is 14 amino acids long. V was clipped by 3 bases and J by 5 bases; unmatched bases: 3. CDR3 region: CASSQFSGRDTQYF. The CDR3 nucleotides read TGTGCCAGCAGCCAGTTTAGCGGGAGAGATACGCAGTATTTT.

The chain has TRBV7-7 and TRBJ2-2; TRBD1 might be the D (5 bases). The V gene's germline CDR1 is SSHAT and CDR2 FNYEAQ (reference sequence). CDR3 size: 15 residues. Trimming took 5 bases from V and 7 from J, leaving 17 bases between them. The CDR3 spells CASSPSSQGGGELFF. The DNA for the CDR3 is TGTGCCAGCAGCCCCTCGTCGCAGGGCGGCGGGGAGCTGTTTTTT.

V and J are TRBV27 and TRBJ2-4, with D perhaps TRBD1 or TRBD2 (5 bases each). Per the germline V gene, CDR1 is MNHEY and CDR2 is SMNVEV (reference sequence). CDR3 size: 14 residues. Between the trimmed V and J ends, which lost 6 bases and 7 bases, there was a span of 16 bases. CDR3 nucleotide sequence: TGTGCCAGCAGCCCCGGGACCCGAGGGAACATTCAGTACTTC. Translated: CASSPGTRGNIQYF.

The chain employs TRBV5-4 and TRBJ2-1; TRBD2 matches at 13 bases. There are 16 residues in the CDR3. Trimming cost V 4 bases and J 11 bases; bases outside gene matches: 12. Germline values: CDR1 SGHNT, CDR2 YYREEE (reference sequence). CDR3 protein: CASSTTSGRLLEKQFF. Written as DNA, the CDR3 is TGTGCCAGCAGCACGACTAGCGGGAGGCTCCTAGAGAAGCAGTTCTTC.